Listed below are T cell receptor beta chains from one sample, sequenced in a study of blood T cell repertoires in COVID-19. The method was immunoSEQ multiplex PCR; TCRdb's version includes in-frame clones alone and lacks a portion of them. The data hold about 200,000 clones, with approximately 90% observed a single time. What was sequenced was peripheral blood. These receptors were obtained from a man aged 60 to 69 who had recovered from COVID-19. The CDR3 runs from the conserved cysteine through the conserved F or W. The D gene is left open where the match is weak. A row's size may be missing; if present it is once, few, many or a size class.

>-|-|TRBV6-5|TRBJ2-7
TGTGCCAGCACCCAATGGAGGGATTTCAGGGACGAGCAGTACTTC
CASTQWRDFRDEQYF
>-|-|TRBV7-6|TRBJ1-5
TGTGCCAGCAGCTTCCCGAGGGTTAGCAATCAGCCCCAGCATTTT
CASSFPRVSNQPQHF
>TRBD1|-|TRBV10-2|TRBJ2-5
TGCGCCAGCACCGGACAGGCACAAGAGACCCAGTACTTC
CASTGQAQETQYF
>-|-|TRBV27|TRBJ1-2
TGTGCCAGCAGTTTAATCAGGGTCTATGGCTACACCTTC
CASSLIRVYGYTF
>TRBD2|-|TRBV5-1|TRBJ2-3
TGCGCCAGCAACCTAGGACTAGCGGGAGGAACAGATACGCAGTATTTT
CASNLGLAGGTDTQYF
>TRBD1|-|TRBV18|TRBJ2-2
TGTGCCAGCTCATGGACAGGGCGCACCGGGGAGCTGTTTTTT
CASSWTGRTGELFF
>-|-|TRBV7-2|TRBJ2-1
TGTGCCAGCGGAGGGTTTCAGCTCTACAATGAGCAGTTCTTC
CASGGFQLYNEQFF
>-|-|TRBV25-1|TRBJ2-7
TGTGCCACCAAGACTGGTGTCTACGAGCAGTACTTC
CATKTGVYEQYF
>TRBD1|-|TRBV6-5|TRBJ1-3
TGTGCCACCCGGGACAGGGATAGAAACACCATATATTTT
CATRDRDRNTIYF
>TRBD1|-|TRBV6-6|TRBJ1-3
TGTGCCAGCAGTCGGACAGGGGAGGGAAACACCATATATTTT
CASSRTGEGNTIYF
>TRBD1|-|TRBV3-1/TRBV3-2|TRBJ1-1
TGTGCCAGCAGCCAGCAGGGGGGTGAAGCTTTCTTT
CASSQQGGEAFF
>-|-|TRBV11-1|TRBJ2-1
TGTGCCAGCAGCGTTTCGCGCGAAAATGAGCAGTTCTTC
CASSVSRENEQFF
>TRBD1|-|TRBV6-2/TRBV6-3|TRBJ1-5
TGTGCCAGCAGTTACGTTGTGACAGGGGGTAATAGCAATCAGCCCCAGCATTTT
CASSYVVTGGNSNQPQHF
>-|-|TRBV5-6|TRBJ1-6
TGTGCCAGCAGCTTGTCCACTGTGAATTCACCCCTCCACTTT
CASSLSTVNSPLHF
>-|-|TRBV6-5|TRBJ1-2
TGTGCCAGCAGGCAGACAGCTAACTATGGCTACACCTTC
CASRQTANYGYTF
>TRBD1|-|TRBV10-2|TRBJ1-5
TGCGCCAGCAGTGTGACAGGGGGTCAGCCCCAGCATTTT
CASSVTGGQPQHF
>-|-|TRBV27|TRBJ2-7
TGTGCCAGCAGTTTTCAGTTGACTGGCTCTAACTACGAGCAGTACTTC
CASSFQLTGSNYEQYF
>TRBD2|-|TRBV5-5|TRBJ2-7
TGTGCCAGCAGCCGAGGACTAGCGGAGGGGTACGAGCAGTACTTC
CASSRGLAEGYEQYF
>-|few|TRBV9|TRBJ2-6
TGTGCCAGCAGCGTAGCTTCACTCGCCAACGTCCTGACTTTC
CASSVASLANVLTF
>TRBD1|-|TRBV9|TRBJ2-2
TGTGCCAGCAGCGTAGCTGGGAAGGGGGCAGCGAACACCGGGGAGCTGTTTTTT
CASSVAGKGAANTGELFF
>-|-|TRBV7-2|TRBJ2-2
TGTGCCAGCAGCTCGCCCCTTGGAGGCGGGCGGACCGGGGAGCTGTTTTTT
CASSSPLGGGRTGELFF
>-|-|TRBV19|TRBJ1-1
TGTGCCAGTAGTATAGATCAGGTGAACACTGAAGCTTTCTTT
CASSIDQVNTEAFF
>TRBD1|-|TRBV5-1|TRBJ2-2
TGCGCCAGCAGCGCCTTTGGACAGGAATACACCGGGGAGCTGTTTTTT
CASSAFGQEYTGELFF
>-|-|TRBV15|TRBJ2-4
TGTGCCACCAGCAGAGACAACAGGCTCTCGGTAGCCAAAAACATTCAGTACTTC
CATSRDNRLSVAKNIQYF
>-|-|TRBV30|TRBJ1-1
TGTGCCTGCAGGCGGGGCACTGAAGCTTTCTTT
CACRRGTEAFF
>-|-|TRBV11-2|TRBJ2-7
TGTGCCAGCAGCTTAGTGGGCAAGCCTCGTGAGCAGTACTTC
CASSLVGKPREQYF
>-|-|TRBV7-2|TRBJ1-2
TGTGCCAGCAGCGGTCGTACACCGAACTATGGCTACACCTTC
CASSGRTPNYGYTF